This is a list of T cell receptor beta chains from one sample in a study of blood T cell repertoires in COVID-19. Some clones are missing from TCRdb's copy, which holds only in-frame ones; the method was immunoSEQ multiplex PCR. The sample gives 200,000 to 300,000 clones, about 91% of which show up once; 2% to 3% is in the top ten. Sequencing used peripheral blood. These receptor sequences come from a person in their late teens or twenties with COVID-19, enrolled during active disease. CDR3s include the opening cysteine and the closing phenylalanine or tryptophan. D genes are given only for firm matches. The size entry is marked missing in some rows and otherwise reads once, few, many or a size class.

v_call	clone_size	d_call	j_call	cdr3_nt	cdr3_aa
TRBV9	-	-	TRBJ1-1	TGTGCCAGCAGCGCCCCCATGGGGGACACTGGCGCTTTCTTT	CASSAPMGDTGAFF
TRBV4-2	-	TRBD2	TRBJ2-6	TGTGCCAGCAGCCAAGTGAAACTAGCGGGGTACTCTGGGGCCAACGTCCTGACTTTC	CASSQVKLAGYSGANVLTF
TRBV29-1	-	TRBD2	TRBJ2-2	TGCAGCGTTGTGCTAGCGGGAGGAATCGGGGTGGCCGGGGAGCTGTTTTTT	CSVVLAGGIGVAGELFF
TRBV6-1	-	TRBD1	TRBJ2-3	TGTGCCAGCAGTGAGGTAGGGGGCTCAGGAGATACGCAGTATTTT	CASSEVGGSGDTQYF
TRBV6-5	once	TRBD1	TRBJ2-7	TGTGCCAGCAGTTACACAGGGGGCCAAGGCGAGCAGTACTTC	CASSYTGGQGEQYF
TRBV5-1	-	-	TRBJ1-1	TGCGCCAGCAGCTCGTCCTCTTGGAACACTGAAGCTTTCTTT	CASSSSSWNTEAFF
TRBV2	-	-	TRBJ2-2	TGTGCCAGCGACCGGGTCGGAGGGGATACCGGGGAGCTGTTTTTT	CASDRVGGDTGELFF
TRBV24-1	-	TRBD1	TRBJ2-5	TGTGCCACCAGTGACCCCGGGACAGGGGGCCAAGAGACCCAGTACTTC	CATSDPGTGGQETQYF
TRBV11-2	-	-	TRBJ2-4	TGTGCCAGCAGCTTACACAGAAACATTCAGTACTTC	CASSLHRNIQYF
TRBV19	-	-	TRBJ2-7	TGTGCCAGTAGAAACACAGCAACCTACGAGCAGTACTTC	CASRNTATYEQYF
TRBV7-2	-	TRBD2	TRBJ2-1	TGTGCCAGCAGCTCGGCCGGGACTAGCAGTTACAATGAGCAGTTCTTC	CASSSAGTSSYNEQFF
TRBV11-2	-	-	TRBJ2-5	TGTGCCAGCAGCTTTGGGGGCCGAGAGACCCAGTACTTC	CASSFGGRETQYF
TRBV4-2	few	-	TRBJ1-1	TGTGCCAGCAGCCAAGTCGGGACTGAAGCTTTCTTT	CASSQVGTEAFF
TRBV30	-	-	TRBJ1-1	TGTGCCTGGGGCGAGGGCCTTGGGAACACTGAAGCTTTCTTT	CAWGEGLGNTEAFF
TRBV4-2	-	TRBD2	TRBJ2-7	TGTGCCAGCAGCCGCACTAGCGGGACACCGGGGGAGCAGTACTTC	CASSRTSGTPGEQYF
TRBV9	-	TRBD2	TRBJ2-7	TGTGCCAGCAGCGCCCGCACAGGAGCGGGAGGGGGCGAGCAGTACTTC	CASSARTGAGGGEQYF
TRBV2	-	-	TRBJ2-3	TGTGCCAGCGCAGGGGAAAACACAGATACGCAGTATTTT	CASAGENTDTQYF
TRBV5-1	once	TRBD2	TRBJ2-1	TGCGCCAGCTGGGGGGGCAATGAGCAGTTCTTC	CASWGGNEQFF